What follows are 11 T cell receptor beta chains derived from one specimen sequenced in a study of Tregs in tolerant kidney transplant recipients. Profiled with immunoSEQ multiplex PCR; TCRdb holds only in-frame clones, not every one. The sample records 75,000 to 85,000 clones, approximately 90% being singletons. Sequencing was performed on Tregs from blood, taken before the transplant. The receptors derive from a human donor who received a combined kidney and bone marrow transplant.

Notes on this clone: At the DNA level, this CDR3 is encoded by other sequences in the same sample as well. V and J are TRBV5-1 and TRBJ1-6, with a possible D match to TRBD1 (5 bases). The CDR3 totals 13 residues. Trimming removed 4 bases from V and 8 bases from J, with 10 bases in between. Germline V gives CDR1 SGHRS, CDR2 YFSETQ. As DNA, the CDR3 is TGCGCCAGCAGCCCCCAGGGCGATTCACCCCTCCACTTT. It translates to CASSPQGDSPLHF.

The CDR3 nucleotides are TGTGCCAGCAGCGAAACCGGGACAGGGTTTATCAGACGGAACACTGAAGCTTTCTTT. This gives the protein CASSETGTGFIRRNTEAFF. The chain carries TRBV28 and TRBJ1-1; the match to TRBD1 covers 9 bases. J gave up 1 base and V 6 bases, and 18 bases lay outside the gene matches. The CDR3 consists of 19 residues. Germline V lookup: CDR1 MDHEN, CDR2 SYDVKM. Looking up the rest from reference TRBV28 and TRBJ1-1 gives the full variable domain: DVKVTQSSRYLVKRTGEKVFLECVQDMDHENMFWYRQDPGLGLRLIYFSYDVKMKEKGDIPEGYSVSREKKERFSLILESASTNQTSMYLCASSETGTGFIRRNTEAFFGQGTRLTVV.

The V call is TRBV19, the J call TRBJ1-2; weak D call: TRBD1 (6 bases). Germline CDR1 and CDR2: LNHDA and SQIVND (reference sequence). The CDR3 totals 14 residues. V was cut by 3 bases and J by 0 bases, with 8 bases left in between. This CDR3 is CASSIRGPNYGYTF. CDR3 sequence (DNA): TGTGCCAGTAGTATCAGGGGCCCTAACTATGGCTACACCTTC.

The V gene is TRBV15, the J gene TRBJ2-1; a weak D match, TRBD2 (6 bases). CDR3 length: 17 amino acids. Trimming took 1 base from V and 4 from J, leaving 17 bases between them. Germline V CDR1 and CDR2: LNHNV, YYDKDF (reference sequence). The CDR3 region is CATSRVVGSGGYNEQFF. The CDR3 bases are TGTGCCACCAGCAGAGTGGTCGGGAGTGGGGGTTACAATGAGCAGTTCTTC.

The chain is built from TRBV6-5 and TRBJ2-7; 12 nucleotides align to TRBD1. Per the germline V gene, CDR1 is MNHEY and CDR2 is SVGAGI. V was clipped by 6 bases and J by 5 bases; unmatched bases: 8. CDR3 length: 15 residues. The CDR3 nucleotides are TGTGCCAGCAGACTCCGGGACAGGGGGCTCCACGAGCAGTACTTC. Translating gives CASRLRDRGLHEQYF.

The V call is TRBV28, the J call TRBJ2-7, with 13 positions matching TRBD2. V lost 4 bases to trimming and J lost 2 bases; unmatched junction nucleotides: 5. The germline CDR1 and CDR2 sequences are MDHEN and SYDVKM. This CDR3 has 16 amino acids. The CDR3 DNA reads TGTGCCAGCAGTTACAGGACTAGCGGGGGCACCTACGAGCAGTACTTC. Protein sequence: CASSYRTSGGTYEQYF.

The J gene is TRBJ2-7, the V gene TRBV11-2, with no clear D. The germline CDR1 and CDR2 sequences are SGHAT and FQNNGV. The CDR3 sequence is 12 residues long. Trimming left V 0 bases short and J 6 bases short, with 6 bases between. The CDR3 DNA sequence: TGTGCCAGCAGCTTAGAAACCGGCGAGCAGTACTTC. Translating it yields CASSLETGEQYF.

The chain carries TRBV6-5 and TRBJ2-7; no clear D. The CDR3 extends over 16 amino acids. V lost 0 bases and J lost 2, with 14 bases in between. Per germline, CDR1 MNHEY and CDR2 SVGAGI. The CDR3 DNA follows: TGTGCCAGCAGTTACTCGAGCCTCTCCATGGCCTACGAGCAGTACTTC. It is translated as CASSYSSLSMAYEQYF.

This chain connects TRBV5-1 to TRBJ2-2, with D possibly matching TRBD1 (5 bases). CDR1 is SGHRS, CDR2 YFSETQ, per germline. The length of the CDR3 is 16 residues. V gave up 4 bases and J gave up 0 bases, with 13 bases separating them. The CDR3 DNA follows: TGCGCCAGCAGCCGCACGCGACAGACGAACACCGGGGAGCTGTTTTTT. Its protein is CASSRTRQTNTGELFF.

The chain couples TRBV7-2 to TRBJ2-3, with 7 bases identical to TRBD2. The length of the CDR3 is 15 residues. V shed 5 bases and J 8 bases; nucleotides not matched to a gene: 13. CDR1 is SGHTA, CDR2 FQGNSA, per germline. The DNA of the CDR3 is TGTGCCAGCAGCGAAATAGGCGGGAGAATTACTACGCAGTATTTT. Amino acid sequence: CASSEIGGRITTQYF. Together with reference TRBV7-2 and TRBJ2-3, the CDR3 gives the full variable domain: GAGVSQSPSNKVTEKGKDVELRCDPISGHTALYWYRQSLGQGLEFLIYFQGNSAPDKSGLPSDRFSAERTGGSVSTLTIQRTQQEDSAVYLCASSEIGGRITTQYFGPGTRLTVL.

This chain uses TRBV9 with TRBJ2-3; 8 bases are a match to TRBD1. In germline, CDR1 is SGDLS, CDR2 YYNGEE. The CDR3 sequence is 16 residues long. V lost 3 bases, J lost 4 bases, and 10 bases stayed unmatched. The CDR3 nucleotides are TGTGCCAGCAGCGGGCAGGGGGCAGGTGGGTCAGATACGCAGTATTTT. Its protein is CASSGQGAGGSDTQYF.